This TCR beta chain was profiled in a study of cytomegalovirus exposure and HLA in healthy donors. Findings of the study overall: The study listed roughly 150 cytomegalovirus-associated TCR beta chains.

Trimming removed 1 base from V and 7 bases from J; junction bases left unmatched: 9. This CDR3 region has 17 residues. Germline CDR1 reads MNHEY; CDR2 reads SMNVEV (reference sequence). A single count supports this clone. No antigen is known for it. The PCR ran on 60 Vbeta and 13 Jbeta primers. Some clones are missing from TCRdb's copy, which holds only in-frame ones; the method was immunoSEQ multiplex PCR. This table has more than 45,000 clones, about 84% appearing once. The chain couples TRBV27 to TRBJ1-5; 11 positions agree with TRBD1. The clonotype comes from a man aged 25-45 years in good health and CMV-seronegative. Specimen: PBMCs. The chain's CDR3 is CASSLWGPGQGVQPQHF. The CDR3 region has the DNA TGTGCCAGCAGTTTATGGGGACCGGGACAGGGGGTACAGCCCCAGCATTTT.